These 26 T cell receptor beta chains came from one sample sequenced in a study of cytomegalovirus exposure and HLA in healthy donors (dated by TCRdb to between 2016 and 2019). Receptors were amplified or captured by the immunoSEQ multiplex PCR assay. For the multiplex PCR, a mixture combining 60 forward primers for TCR Vbeta segments and 13 reverse primers for TCR Jbeta segments was used. TCRdb obtained this table from immuneACCESS and retained in-frame rearrangements with V and J assigned. These tables miss some clones; where compared with another copy, unresolved V genes account for less than half of the shortfall, and the remainder is unexplained. The sample table holds 150,000 to 200,000 clones. Approximately 6.5% of the sample lies in the top ten. The sample taken for sequencing was PBMCs. These receptors all stem from a man younger than 40 in good health and CMV-seronegative.

V usage is TRBV5-1 and J usage is TRBJ1-2; D is unresolved. The germline V gene encodes CDR1 SGHRS and CDR2 YFSETQ. The CDR3 is 13 residues long. Trimming removed 4 bases from V and 4 bases from J, with 11 bases in between. CDR3 nucleotides: TGCGCCAGCAGCCGTGACTCGCCCTATGGCTACACCTTC. Protein product: CASSRDSPYGYTF.

The chain combines TRBV5-4 with TRBJ2-7; weak D call: TRBD1 (5 bases). Per the germline V gene, CDR1 is SGHNT and CDR2 is YYREEE (reference sequence). The CDR3 runs to 15 residues. V dropped 4 bases and J dropped 1 base, with 15 bases sitting between them. The CDR3 is CASSPNLDRSYEQYF. The CDR3 DNA reads as TGTGCCAGCAGCCCGAATCTAGACAGATCCTACGAGCAGTACTTC.

The chain carries TRBV6-5 and TRBJ2-7; 8 bases align to TRBD1. Per germline, CDR1 MNHEY and CDR2 SVGAGI. J was trimmed by 5 bases and V by 2 bases; bases with no gene match: 5. CDR3 length: 14 amino acids. CDR3 bases: TGTGCCAGCAGTTACCGTGACAGGGGCCACGAGCAGTACTTC. The encoded protein is CASSYRDRGHEQYF.

The CDR3 here is CAISARYEQYF. The CDR3 DNA reads as TGTGCCATCAGTGCCCGGTACGAGCAGTACTTC. V is TRBV10-3 and J is TRBJ2-7, with no clear D. Deletions cut 4 bases from V and 4 bases from J, with 5 bases between. The CDR3 runs to 11 residues. Germline V CDR1 and CDR2: ENHRY, SYGVKD.

The chain couples TRBV28 to TRBJ2-3; perhaps TRBD2 as D (6 bases). Germline V gives CDR1 MDHEN, CDR2 SYDVKM. V shed 2 bases and J shed 1 base, with 10 bases lying between them. The CDR3 sequence is 15 residues long. The CDR3 here is CASSLELARTDTQYF. Written as DNA, the CDR3 is TGTGCCAGCAGTTTAGAGCTAGCGCGCACAGATACGCAGTATTTT.

The chain combines TRBV27 with TRBJ2-5, with D tentatively TRBD1 (5 bases). From germline, CDR1 is MNHEY and CDR2 SMNVEV (reference sequence). The CDR3 is 11 residues long. The V end was cut by 7 bases, the J end by 7 bases, with 10 bases between. The DNA for the CDR3 is TGTGCCAGCAAGGGGTTTGGGACCCAGTACTTC. Translation gives CASKGFGTQYF.

As regards this clone: Different DNA sequences within this sample yield the same CDR3. V and J are TRBV7-2 and TRBJ2-7; 10 bases map to TRBD1. The germline V gene encodes CDR1 SGHTA and CDR2 FQGNSA. The J segment lost 4 bases and the V segment lost 3 bases, leaving 3 bases of the junction unmatched. This CDR3 contains 14 residues. The CDR3 here is CASSLLGQGYEQYF. Written as DNA, the CDR3 is TGTGCCAGCAGCTTGTTGGGACAGGGGTACGAGCAGTACTTC.

This sequence joins TRBV18 and TRBJ2-7; weak D call: TRBD1 (5 bases). The CDR3 contains 15 residues. The V end lost 6 bases, the J end lost 2 bases, and 17 bases lay between the germline ends. Germline loops: CDR1 KGHSH, CDR2 LQKENI. CDR3 region: CASSSGQGEAYEQYF. Written as DNA, the CDR3 is TGTGCCAGCTCGTCGGGCCAGGGTGAGGCCTACGAGCAGTACTTC.

As DNA, the CDR3 is TGTGCCAGCAGCCAAGATGGGGCAGGACGCCTGGGCACTGAAGCTTTCTTT. It encodes CASSQDGAGRLGTEAFF. The rearrangement links TRBV14 to TRBJ1-1; maybe TRBD1 (5 bases). The CDR3 runs 17 residues. Between the trimmed V and J ends, which lost 0 bases and 4 bases, there was a span of 18 bases. The germline V gene has CDR1 SGHDN and CDR2 FVKESK.

The chain is built from TRBV2 and TRBJ1-5, with TRBD1 matching over 11 bases. J lost 6 bases, V lost 7 bases, and 8 bases had no gene match. Germline CDR1 and CDR2: SNHLY and FYNNEI. The CDR3 sequence is 15 residues long. For the CDR3, the DNA is TGTGCCAGCACGATAGGACAGGGGGCACGTCAGCCCCAGCATTTT. This translates into CASTIGQGARQPQHF.

The V and J genes are TRBV27 and TRBJ1-5; 9 bases map to TRBD1. J gave up 1 base and V 5 bases, and 6 bases lay outside the gene matches. This CDR3 spans 16 amino acids. Germline assignment: CDR1 MNHEY and CDR2 SMNVEV (reference sequence). Here the CDR3 reads CASSLGTGLSNQPQHF. For the CDR3, the DNA is TGTGCCAGCAGTCTAGGGACAGGGCTGAGCAATCAGCCCCAGCATTTT.

The chain combines TRBV15 with TRBJ2-2, with D uncertain. V gave up 0 bases and J gave up 0 bases, with 11 bases separating them. The CDR3 totals 17 residues. Germline V gene data show CDR1 as LNHNV and CDR2 as YYDKDF (reference sequence). Here the CDR3 reads CATSRDLEFANTGELFF. DNA of the CDR3: TGTGCCACCAGCAGAGATCTGGAGTTCGCGAACACCGGGGAGCTGTTTTTT.

The chain couples TRBV5-1 to TRBJ1-2, with a tentative D call TRBD1 (5 bases). The V gene's germline CDR1 is SGHRS and CDR2 YFSETQ. This CDR3 contains 14 residues. Deletions cut 5 bases from V and 1 base from J, with 12 bases between. The CDR3 protein is CASREGQINYGYTF. DNA of the CDR3: TGCGCCAGCAGAGAAGGACAAATTAACTATGGCTACACCTTC.

The chain carries TRBV27 and TRBJ1-2; D gene ambiguous. Looked up from germline, CDR1 is MNHEY and CDR2 is SMNVEV (reference sequence). Trimming took 10 bases from V and 0 from J, leaving 9 bases between them. This CDR3 contains 12 residues. DNA of the CDR3: TGTGCCACTATGGGCCCTAACTATGGCTACACCTTC. This gives the protein CATMGPNYGYTF.

The J gene is TRBJ2-5, the V gene TRBV18; D is ambiguous. The assigned J gene may be wrong: the sequence end matches TRBJ2-7 better. Per the germline V gene, CDR1 is KGHSH and CDR2 is LQKENI. The CDR3 contains 12 residues. CDR3 nucleotide sequence: TGTGCCAGCTCACCAGCTGATTACGAGCAGTACTTC. It specifies CASSPADYEQYF.

The rearrangement joins TRBV6-1 to TRBJ2-5; D is undetermined. Germline assignment: CDR1 MNHNS and CDR2 SASEGT. This CDR3 region has 13 residues. The V end lost 5 bases, the J end lost 6 bases, and 13 bases lay between the germline ends. The CDR3 loop reads CASSLEAGKTQYF. The CDR3 nucleotides are TGTGCCAGCAGTTTAGAGGCTGGAAAGACCCAGTACTTC.

This chain links TRBV5-1 with TRBJ2-5; a weak D match, TRBD1 (5 bases). The end of the DNA fits TRBJ2-7 better, so the J call may be wrong. Germline CDR1 reads SGHRS; CDR2 reads YFSETQ. The CDR3 consists of 14 residues. The CDR3 bases are TGCGCCAGCAGCTTGGAGGGCCCAGGGCGCGAGCAGTACTTC. Translation: CASSLEGPGREQYF.

V usage is TRBV6-5 and J usage is TRBJ1-6, with TRBD1 matching 9 bases. The germline V gene has CDR1 MNHEY and CDR2 SVGAGI. V lost 6 bases to trimming and J lost 10 bases; unmatched junction nucleotides: 10. The CDR3 spans 15 residues. In nucleotides, the CDR3 is TGTGCCAGCAGCCTCAAAGGGACAGGGTGGTCACCCCTCCACTTT. It translates to CASSLKGTGWSPLHF.

This chain uses TRBV29-1 with TRBJ2-1, with a weak D call TRBD2 (6 bases). Deletions cut 2 bases from V and 4 bases from J, with 15 bases between. This CDR3 is built from 15 residues. Germline assignment: CDR1 SQVTM and CDR2 ANQGSEA. CDR3 residues: CSVERTNVRYNEQFF. For the CDR3, the DNA is TGCAGCGTTGAAAGGACTAACGTAAGGTACAATGAGCAGTTCTTC.

The V gene is TRBV4-2, the J gene TRBJ2-7; possible D gene TRBD2, 6 bases. The CDR3 runs to 18 residues. Per the germline V gene, CDR1 is LGHNA and CDR2 is YNFKEQ. Between the trimmed V and J ends, which lost 0 bases and 3 bases, there was a span of 21 bases. DNA for the CDR3: TGTGCCAGCAGCCAAGATCGTGGCGGGCGCGGAGGGGACTACGAGCAGTACTTC. Translated: CASSQDRGGRGGDYEQYF.

The rearrangement links TRBV27 to TRBJ2-7, with D uncertain. This CDR3 region has 15 residues. V shed 6 bases and J shed 4 bases, with 19 bases lying between them. Germline-derived CDR1 and CDR2 are MNHEY and SMNVEV (reference sequence). This chain's CDR3 is CASSRTKSPGYEQYF. The CDR3 bases are TGTGCCAGCAGCCGCACTAAGAGCCCGGGTTACGAGCAGTACTTC.

The chain combines TRBV19 with TRBJ2-2, with a possible D match to TRBD2 (6 bases). This CDR3 comprises 18 residues. V was shortened by 3 bases and J by 0 bases, with 17 bases between the two germline ends. Germline loops: CDR1 LNHDA, CDR2 SQIVND (reference sequence). Here the CDR3 reads CASSILLANPANTGELFF. The CDR3, as DNA: TGTGCCAGTAGTATCCTACTAGCAAATCCCGCGAACACCGGGGAGCTGTTTTTT.

The chain combines TRBV4-1 with TRBJ1-1, with TRBD1 matching 7 bases. Germline lookup yields CDR1 MGHRA and CDR2 YSYEKL. This CDR3 is built from 15 residues. V was pared by 4 bases and J by 8 bases, with 13 bases of the junction left unmatched. The CDR3 region is CASSLRGRSGAEAFF. CDR3 coding DNA: TGCGCCAGCAGCCTGAGGGGGCGGTCCGGGGCCGAAGCTTTCTTT.

The chain employs TRBV5-6 and TRBJ1-1; tentative D call: TRBD1 (5 bases). Trimming removed 0 bases from V and 4 bases from J, with 19 bases in between. Germline CDR1 SGHDT, CDR2 YYEEEE. This CDR3 is 17 amino acids long. Written as DNA, the CDR3 is TGTGCCAGCAGCTTGGAAAGGGGCCTTCAGGGCATCACTGAAGCTTTCTTT. Residues: CASSLERGLQGITEAFF.

The J gene is TRBJ2-3, the V gene TRBV27; 9 bases align to TRBD2. Trimming at V came to 3 bases and at J to 2 bases, leaving 9 bases not matched to a gene. Germline CDR1 MNHEY, CDR2 SMNVEV (reference sequence). This CDR3 region has 17 residues. The CDR3: CASSFKPTSGHTDTQYF. CDR3 bases: TGTGCCAGCAGTTTCAAACCGACTAGCGGCCACACAGATACGCAGTATTTT.

V is TRBV4-3 and J is TRBJ1-5; D is unresolved. V was trimmed by 3 bases and J by 0 bases, leaving 9 bases between them. Per germline, CDR1 LGHNA and CDR2 YSLEER. This CDR3 has 15 residues. CDR3 sequence reads: CASSHDDTSNQPQHF. The CDR3 nucleotides read TGCGCCAGCAGCCACGATGACACTAGCAATCAGCCCCAGCATTTT.